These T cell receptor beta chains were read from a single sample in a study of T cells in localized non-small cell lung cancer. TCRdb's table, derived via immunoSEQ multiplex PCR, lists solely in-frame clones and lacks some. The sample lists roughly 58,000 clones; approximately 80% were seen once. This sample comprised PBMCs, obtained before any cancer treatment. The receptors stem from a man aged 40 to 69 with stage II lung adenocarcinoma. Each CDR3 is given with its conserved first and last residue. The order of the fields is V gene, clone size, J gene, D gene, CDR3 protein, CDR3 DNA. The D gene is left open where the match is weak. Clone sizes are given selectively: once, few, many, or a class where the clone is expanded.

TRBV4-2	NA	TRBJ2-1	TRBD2	CASSQDRMAGGEFNEQFF	TGTGCCAGCAGCCAAGATCGGATGGCGGGAGGGGAATTCAATGAGCAGTTCTTC
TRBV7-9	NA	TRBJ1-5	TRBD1	CASSMDRGSNQPQHF	TGTGCCAGCAGCATGGACAGGGGTAGCAATCAGCCCCAGCATTTT
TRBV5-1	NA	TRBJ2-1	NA	CASSTGLGGLFF	TGCGCCAGCAGCACCGGGCTGGGCGGCCTGTTCTTC
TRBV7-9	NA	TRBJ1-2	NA	CASSPPGTNYGYTF	TGTGCCAGCAGCCCACCCGGGACTAACTATGGCTACACCTTC
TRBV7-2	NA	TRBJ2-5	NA	CASSLGLQETQYF	TGTGCCAGCAGCTTAGGCTTACAAGAGACCCAGTACTTC
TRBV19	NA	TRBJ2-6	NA	CATNARVAHSGANVLTF	TGTGCCACTAATGCACGGGTCGCCCACTCTGGGGCCAACGTCCTGACTTTC
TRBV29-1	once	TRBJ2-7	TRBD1	CSVKGALFPYEQYF	TGCAGCGTCAAGGGGGCCCTCTTCCCTTACGAGCAGTACTTC
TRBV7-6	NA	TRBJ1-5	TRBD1	CASSLQGDQPQHF	TGTGCCAGCAGCTTGCAGGGGGATCAGCCCCAGCATTTT
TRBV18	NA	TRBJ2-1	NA	CASSPQLAGEQFF	TGTGCCAGCTCACCACAGCTAGCTGGTGAGCAGTTCTTC
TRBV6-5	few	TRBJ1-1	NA	CASSFEGNTEAFF	TGTGCCAGCAGTTTCGAGGGGAACACTGAAGCTTTCTTT
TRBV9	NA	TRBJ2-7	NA	CASSGGTASSYEQYF	TGTGCCAGCAGCGGTGGGACGGCCAGCTCCTACGAGCAGTACTTC
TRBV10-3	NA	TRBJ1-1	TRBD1	CAIASQGAEGEAFF	TGTGCCATCGCCTCACAGGGGGCCGAAGGTGAAGCTTTCTTT
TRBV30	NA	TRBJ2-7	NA	CAWRSQGTSYEQYF	TGTGCCTGGAGAAGTCAGGGGACTTCCTACGAGCAGTACTTC
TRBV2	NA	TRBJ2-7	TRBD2	CASSGLAGGFSSYEQYF	TGTGCCAGCAGTGGACTAGCGGGAGGGTTCAGCTCCTACGAGCAGTACTTC
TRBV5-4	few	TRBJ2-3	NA	CASSDTDTQYF	TGTGCCAGCAGCGACACAGATACGCAGTATTTT
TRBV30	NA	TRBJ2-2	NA	CAWKLRENTGELFF	TGTGCCTGGAAGTTGAGGGAAAACACCGGGGAGCTGTTTTTT
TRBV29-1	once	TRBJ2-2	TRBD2	CSGRGNGELFF	TGCAGCGGGCGGGGGAACGGGGAGCTGTTTTTT
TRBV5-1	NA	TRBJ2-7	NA	CASSLGDFVYEQYF	TGCGCCAGCAGCTTGGGGGACTTCGTATACGAGCAGTACTTC
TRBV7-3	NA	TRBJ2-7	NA	CASSSGLTGEQYF	TGTGCCAGCAGCTCGGGACTTACGGGCGAGCAGTACTTC
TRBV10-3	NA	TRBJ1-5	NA	CAISWGDSNQPQHF	TGTGCCATCAGTTGGGGGGATAGCAATCAGCCCCAGCATTTT
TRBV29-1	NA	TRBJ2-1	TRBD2	CSVEDSTGVAGSYNEQFF	TGCAGCGTTGAAGATAGTACGGGGGTAGCGGGAAGTTACAATGAGCAGTTCTTC
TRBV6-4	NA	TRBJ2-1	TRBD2	CASSDPGTSPWRQFF	TGTGCCAGCAGTGACCCCGGGACTAGTCCCTGGAGGCAGTTCTTC
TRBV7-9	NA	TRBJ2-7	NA	CASSLNYEQYF	TGTGCCAGCAGCCTAAACTACGAGCAGTACTTC
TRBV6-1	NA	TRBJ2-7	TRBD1	CASSRQGSYEQYF	TGTGCCAGCAGCCGACAGGGGTCATACGAGCAGTACTTC
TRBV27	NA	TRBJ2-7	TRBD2	CATSLAGDFGEQYF	TGTGCCACCTCACTAGCGGGAGATTTCGGCGAGCAGTACTTC
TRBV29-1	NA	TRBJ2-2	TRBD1	CSVNDRVTGELFF	TGCAGCGTCAATGACAGGGTCACCGGGGAGCTGTTTTTT
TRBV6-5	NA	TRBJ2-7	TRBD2	CASRERGLSYEQYF	TGTGCCAGCCGGGAGCGGGGCCTCTCCTACGAGCAGTACTTC
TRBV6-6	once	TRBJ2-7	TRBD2	CASSLSGSAYEQYF	TGTGCCAGCAGTTTGAGCGGGAGTGCCTACGAGCAGTACTTC
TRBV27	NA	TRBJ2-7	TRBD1	CASRTGDSYEQYF	TGTGCCAGTCGGACAGGGGACTCCTACGAGCAGTACTTC
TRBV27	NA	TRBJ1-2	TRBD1	CASARQGSYGYTF	TGTGCCAGCGCCCGACAGGGATCCTATGGCTACACCTTC
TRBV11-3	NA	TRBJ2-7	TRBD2	CASSPLLAGGTYEQYF	TGTGCCAGCAGCCCCCTACTAGCGGGAGGTACCTACGAGCAGTACTTC
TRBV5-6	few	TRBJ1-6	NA	CASSLIGRGSPLHF	TGTGCCAGCAGCTTGATAGGTCGGGGATCACCCCTCCACTTT
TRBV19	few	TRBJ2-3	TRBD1	CASSVNRGFGVDTQYF	TGTGCCAGTAGTGTAAACAGGGGCTTCGGGGTAGATACGCAGTATTTT
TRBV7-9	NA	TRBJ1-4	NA	CASSPLQVGRGEKLFF	TGTGCCAGCAGCCCCCTTCAAGTTGGGAGGGGTGAAAAACTGTTTTTT
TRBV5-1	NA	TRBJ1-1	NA	CASSDGQVGEAFF	TGCGCCAGCAGCGATGGACAAGTCGGTGAAGCTTTCTTT
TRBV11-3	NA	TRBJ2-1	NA	CASSLRDWGEQFF	TGTGCCAGCAGTTTACGGGATTGGGGTGAGCAGTTCTTC
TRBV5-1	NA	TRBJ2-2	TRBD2	CASSPAGDFTGELFF	TGCGCCAGCAGCCCGGCGGGAGACTTCACCGGGGAGCTGTTTTTT
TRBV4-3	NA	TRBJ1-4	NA	CASSQDTGPREKLFF	TGCGCCAGCAGCCAAGATACAGGTCCCCGGGAAAAACTGTTTTTT
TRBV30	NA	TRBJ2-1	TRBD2	CAWSSGLADNEQFF	TGTGCCTGGTCCTCGGGACTAGCGGACAATGAGCAGTTCTTC
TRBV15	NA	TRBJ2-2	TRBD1	CATSSPGTGNTGELFF	TGTGCCACCAGCAGCCCCGGGACAGGTAACACCGGGGAGCTGTTTTTT
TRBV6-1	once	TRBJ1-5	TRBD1	CASSESGGYQPQHF	TGTGCCAGCAGTGAATCAGGGGGATATCAGCCCCAGCATTTT
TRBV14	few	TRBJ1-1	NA	CASSQGEGAFF	TGTGCCAGCAGCCAAGGGGAGGGAGCTTTCTTT
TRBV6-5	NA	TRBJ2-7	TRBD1	CASSYSNAHRGNEQYF	TGTGCCAGCAGTTACTCGAACGCTCACAGGGGTAACGAGCAGTACTTC
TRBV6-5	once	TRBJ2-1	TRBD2	CASSSLTSEDEQFF	TGTGCCAGCAGTTCCCTGACTAGCGAGGATGAGCAGTTCTTC
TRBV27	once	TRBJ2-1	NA	CASSFFGDPYNEQFF	TGTGCCAGCAGTTTTTTCGGGGATCCCTACAATGAGCAGTTCTTC
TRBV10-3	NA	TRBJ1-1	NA	CAISPGNTEAFF	TGTGCCATCAGCCCTGGGAACACTGAAGCTTTCTTT
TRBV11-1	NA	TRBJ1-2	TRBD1	CASSLNRGKDYGYTF	TGTGCCAGCAGCTTGAACAGGGGGAAGGACTATGGCTACACCTTC
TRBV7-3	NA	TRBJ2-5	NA	CASSLGHPQETQYF	TGTGCCAGCAGCTTGGGGCATCCTCAAGAGACCCAGTACTTC
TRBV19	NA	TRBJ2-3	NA	CASSIVGGFTDTQYF	TGTGCCAGTAGTATAGTTGGGGGATTCACAGATACGCAGTATTTT